These 25 T cell receptor beta chains originate from one sample sequenced in a study of T cells in Graves' hyperthyroidism and ophthalmopathy. The TCR beta CDR3 regions underwent amplification using RNA transcripts as the source. The primer set for the first-round RT-PCR of the TCR CDR3 was HTBI. Each CDR3 protein gets one entry after TCRdb re-called the multiplex PCR reads with MiXCR. This table holds some 600,000 distinct CDR3 sequences, over 11% found once. The source material was blood. The receptors here all came from a woman aged 30 to 39 with Graves' hyperthyroidism that later progressed to Graves' ophthalmopathy.

This clonotype has ten or more counts. V and J are TRBV12-3 or TRBV12-4 and TRBJ2-3; 7 bases are a match to TRBD2. CDR3 length equals 20 residues. J was trimmed by 4 bases and V by 3 bases; bases with no gene match: 22. CDR3 residues: CASSLTIRTRSVGAPDTQYF. In DNA form, the CDR3 reads TGTGCCAGCAGTTTGACTATAAGGACTAGATCGGTCGGGGCACCAGATACGCAGTATTTT.

The chain couples TRBV10-2 to TRBJ1-3; D uncertain. Deletions cut 4 bases from V and 0 bases from J, with 7 bases between. This CDR3 is 14 amino acids long. Per germline, CDR1 WSHSY and CDR2 SAAADI. Written as DNA, the CDR3 is TGCGCCAGCAGTGTAGGACTCTCTGGAAACACCATATATTTT. It translates to CASSVGLSGNTIYF.

This clonotype has ten or more counts. The V call is TRBV20-1, the J call TRBJ2-1; D perhaps matches TRBD2 (5 bases). From germline, CDR1 is DFQATT and CDR2 SNEGSKA (reference sequence). V was cut by 4 bases and J by 2 bases, with 6 bases left in between. The CDR3 extends over 12 amino acids. CDR3 nucleotide sequence: TGCAGTGCTACCGGGACCTACAATGAGCAGTTCTTC. Its protein is CSATGTYNEQFF.

This clonotype showed up many times. V is TRBV2 and J is TRBJ1-5, with unresolved D. The germline CDR1 and CDR2 sequences are SNHLY and FYNNEI. This CDR3 is built from 16 residues. The V gene lost 7 bases and the J gene lost 4 bases, with 20 bases spanning the gap. CDR3 sequence reads: CASIVGPPVENQPQHF. In nucleotides, the CDR3 is TGTGCCAGCATCGTAGGGCCACCAGTGGAGAATCAGCCCCAGCATTTT. The whole variable domain, remainder taken from reference TRBV2 and TRBJ1-5, is EPEVTQTPSHQVTQMGQEVILRCVPISNHLYFYWYRQILGQKVEFLVSFYNNEISEKSEIFDDQFSVERPDGSNFTLKIRSTKLEDSAMYFCASIVGPPVENQPQHFGDGTRLSIL.

With respect to this clonotype: This clone may be a read error of a much larger clone one base away. The chain joins TRBV27 to TRBJ2-1; tentatively, D is TRBD1 or TRBD2 (5 bases each). V lost 3 bases, J lost 10 bases, and 25 bases lay in between. The CDR3 runs 17 residues. CDR1 and CDR2 (germline): MNHEY, SMNVEV (reference sequence). DNA for the CDR3: TGTGCCAGCAGTTTTGATGGCTCGGGACGCGTGTTGAACGAGCAGTTCTTC. Translated: CASSFDGSGRVLNEQFF.

This clonotype occurred many times. This sequence joins TRBV3-1 and TRBJ2-7, with 7 bases that match TRBD1. V shed 2 bases, J shed 0 bases, and the junction held 4 bases outside the gene matches. Germline CDR1 is LGHDT and CDR2 is YNNKEL (reference sequence). The CDR3 loop spans 15 amino acids. CDR3 residues: CASSQMGQSSYEQYF. The CDR3 DNA is TGTGCCAGCAGCCAAATGGGACAGAGCTCCTACGAGCAGTACTTC.

This clonotype was seen ten or more times. The rearrangement uses TRBV12-3 or TRBV12-4 and TRBJ2-5, with 7 bases that match TRBD1. The CDR3 has 15 residues. Trimming cost V 6 bases and J 0 bases; bases outside gene matches: 7. CDR3 in DNA: TGTGCCAGCAGGACCGGGACAGACAACCAAGAGACCCAGTACTTC. This sequence encodes CASRTGTDNQETQYF.

This clonotype came up many times. V is TRBV29-1 and J is TRBJ2-5; tentative D call: TRBD1 (6 bases). The CDR3 consists of 14 residues. Germline V gene data show CDR1 as SQVTM and CDR2 as ANQGSEA. Trimming stripped 2 bases from V and 7 bases from J, with 17 bases between. The CDR3 DNA reads as TGCAGCGTTGAACGTCTGACAGGAAGAGGGACCCAGTACTTC. Amino acid sequence: CSVERLTGRGTQYF.

This clonotype occurred many times. The chain links TRBV19 to TRBJ2-1; 8 nucleotides agree with TRBD2. J gave up 7 bases and V 3 bases, and 11 bases lay outside the gene matches. The germline gives CDR1 LNHDA, CDR2 SQIVND (reference sequence). This CDR3 comprises 16 residues. Here the CDR3 DNA reads TGTGCCAGTAGTATTCCCAAAGCGGGAGTAAGTAATGAGCAGTTCTTC. As protein: CASSIPKAGVSNEQFF.

The chain joins TRBV9 to TRBJ1-1, with TRBD1 matching over 7 bases. The V and J ends lost 7 bases and 3 bases, in that order; junction bases with no gene match: 15. Germline V gene data show CDR1 as SGDLS and CDR2 as YYNGEE. The CDR3 is made up of 16 amino acids. The CDR3: CASARGKGAPDTEAFF. In nucleotides, the CDR3 is TGTGCCAGCGCCAGGGGGAAGGGGGCGCCGGACACTGAAGCTTTCTTT.

As concerns this clonotype: A much bigger clone sits one base away, suggesting this may be a read error. The chain employs TRBV6-1 and TRBJ2-7, with 10 bases that match TRBD1. J was trimmed by 2 bases and V by 10 bases; bases with no gene match: 5. The germline CDR1 and CDR2 sequences are MNHNS and SASEGT. The CDR3 spans 13 residues. CDR3 DNA: TGTGCCACCGGGACAGGGGACACCTACGAGCAGTACTTC. Amino acids: CATGTGDTYEQYF.

There are many counts of this clonotype. The chain has TRBV20-1 and TRBJ2-1, with 9 bases fitting TRBD2. V was pared by 7 bases and J by 9 bases, with 13 bases of the junction left unmatched. Looked up from germline, CDR1 is DFQATT and CDR2 is SNEGSKA (reference sequence). The CDR3 is 14 residues long. As DNA, the CDR3 is TGCAGTGGTAGTAGCGGGAGCCCCGGGGGTGAGCAGTTCTTC. Protein sequence: CSGSSGSPGGEQFF.

There are many counts of this clonotype. The CDR3 bases are TGCGCCAGCAGCCCTTCCGGGACGGACTATGGCTACACCTTC. Protein: CASSPSGTDYGYTF. V is TRBV4-1 and J is TRBJ1-2; D possibly corresponds to TRBD1 (5 bases). The CDR3 length is 14 residues. Germline loops: CDR1 MGHRA, CDR2 YSYEKL. V lost 4 bases, J lost 3 bases, and 12 bases lay in between.

This sequence joins TRBV30 and TRBJ1-1; D not resolved. The V and J ends lost 0 bases and 9 bases respectively, with 11 bases between them. CDR1 GTSNPN and CDR2 SVGIG come from the germline V gene (reference sequence). This CDR3 has 12 amino acids. CDR3 sequence reads: CAWSVRSGQAFF. The CDR3 nucleotides read TGTGCCTGGAGTGTACGAAGTGGGCAAGCTTTCTTT.

The chain joins TRBV9 to TRBJ1-6, with 11 bases aligning to TRBD1. CDR1 and CDR2 from the germline V gene are SGDLS and YYNGEE. The CDR3 consists of 16 residues. With V trimmed by 2 bases and J by 9 bases, 7 bases remained unmatched. The CDR3 bases are TGTGCCAGCAGCGTCTCACCAGGGACAGGGGGTTCACCCCTCCACTTT. This translates into CASSVSPGTGGSPLHF.

This clonotype was counted between two and nine times. This chain joins TRBV15 and TRBJ2-1; the D gene is possibly TRBD2 (6 bases). This CDR3 is built from 16 residues. V was trimmed by 3 bases and J by 3 bases, leaving 15 bases between them. Germline V gives CDR1 LNHNV, CDR2 YYDKDF (reference sequence). The CDR3 loop reads CATSRDRGTDYNEQFF. The CDR3 DNA is TGTGCCACCAGCAGGGACCGGGGGACGGACTACAATGAGCAGTTCTTC.

This clonotype was counted many times. The V and J genes are TRBV12-3 or TRBV12-4 and TRBJ2-7; TRBD1 matches at 9 bases. This CDR3 contains 13 residues. V shed 6 bases and J 5 bases; nucleotides not matched to a gene: 5. The CDR3 sequence: CASSQDRGDEQYF. In nucleotides, the CDR3 is TGTGCCAGCAGCCAGGACAGGGGAGACGAGCAGTACTTC.

This clonotype has ten or more counts. The chain carries TRBV7-6 and TRBJ2-5, with D tentatively TRBD2 (6 bases). Looked up from germline, CDR1 is SGHVS and CDR2 is FNYEAQ. This CDR3 spans 18 amino acids. Trimming left V 0 bases short and J 2 bases short, with 19 bases between. The CDR3 loop is CASSLAWESQGLQETQYF. The DNA for the CDR3 is TGTGCCAGCAGCTTAGCGTGGGAGTCCCAGGGACTTCAAGAGACCCAGTACTTC.

This clonotype was picked up many times. V is TRBV30 and J is TRBJ1-1; D is uncertain. With 2 bases removed from V and 4 bases from J, the gap between germline ends came to 11 bases. This CDR3 spans 13 amino acids. Germline V lookup: CDR1 GTSNPN, CDR2 SVGIG (reference sequence). In DNA form, the CDR3 reads TGTGCCTGGAGTCCAGACCCGGGCACTGAAGCTTTCTTT. It encodes CAWSPDPGTEAFF.

The table lists this clonotype with many counts. The chain combines TRBV6-5 with TRBJ1-4; D is unclear. Trimming stripped 3 bases from V and 2 bases from J, with 7 bases between. The CDR3 is made up of 14 amino acids. CDR1 MNHEY and CDR2 SVGAGI come from the germline V gene. As DNA, the CDR3 is TGTGCCAGCAGTTATTCCAGGACTAATGAAAAACTGTTTTTT. Translating gives CASSYSRTNEKLFF.

This clonotype was seen at least ten times. CDR3 residues: CASSIGTDHGYTF. The CDR3 nucleotides are TGTGCCAGCTCAATAGGGACAGACCATGGCTACACCTTC. The chain combines TRBV18 with TRBJ1-2; 7 nucleotides agree with TRBD1. J was trimmed by 6 bases and V by 5 bases; bases with no gene match: 6. Germline V gene sequence: CDR1 KGHSH, CDR2 LQKENI. This CDR3 comprises 13 residues.

This clonotype was recorded many times. The chain uses TRBV20-1 and TRBJ2-1; no clear D gene. The CDR3 has 13 amino acids. V lost 0 bases and J 5 bases, leaving 8 bases between the germline ends. Per germline, CDR1 DFQATT and CDR2 SNEGSKA (reference sequence). The CDR3 DNA reads TGCAGTGCTAGAGATCGGATCCACAATGAGCAGTTCTTC. Translated: CSARDRIHNEQFF.

This clonotype has ten or more counts. The chain carries TRBV29-1 and TRBJ1-1; 8 bases match TRBD1. CDR1 and CDR2 from the germline V gene are SQVTM and ANQGSEA. Trimming at V came to 7 bases and at J to 0 bases, leaving 7 bases not matched to a gene. CDR3 length equals 14 residues. In DNA, the CDR3 is TGCAGCGCAGGACAGGGAGCCATGAACACTGAAGCTTTCTTT. Protein: CSAGQGAMNTEAFF.

This clonotype was observed at least ten times. The chain joins TRBV27 to TRBJ1-6; D is perhaps TRBD1 (5 bases). Between the trimmed V and J ends, which lost 6 bases and 5 bases, there was a span of 20 bases. Germline values: CDR1 MNHEY, CDR2 SMNVEV (reference sequence). This CDR3 is 17 amino acids long. The CDR3 loop reads CASRRPDGAPNNSPLHF. Here the CDR3 DNA reads TGTGCCAGCAGGCGACCAGACGGGGCGCCCAATAATTCACCCCTCCACTTT.

This clonotype has ten or more counts. The DNA of the CDR3 is TGTGCCAGCACCCCCTTAGCGGACCAAGAGACCCAGTACTTC. Translating gives CASTPLADQETQYF. This rearrangement joins TRBV6-1 to TRBJ2-5, with D possibly matching TRBD2 (6 bases). The germline V and J ends were trimmed by 7 bases and 0 bases, with 12 bases remaining between them. The CDR3 sequence is 14 residues long. Per the germline V gene, CDR1 is MNHNS and CDR2 is SASEGT.